One and the same sample provided the 21 T cell receptor beta chains below, sequenced in a study of Ad26.COV2.S vaccination and SARS-CoV-2 variants. As for treatment: over 15 received Ad26.COV2.S at low or high dose, single or two shots; roughly five received placebo; per-sample allocation not given. The study sampled participants on day 63 after the first vaccine or placebo injection. The protocol was immunoSEQ multiplex PCR, while the TCRdb copy is restricted to in-frame clones and leaves out a portion. Here the sample spans over 450,000 clones, approximately 90% being singletons. The sequencing here drew on peripheral blood, taken in a trial of Ad26.COV2.S vaccine versus placebo. The source is a person aged 18-60 years who received the Ad26.COV2.S COVID-19 vaccine or a placebo.

The chain couples TRBV7-3 to TRBJ1-1; TRBD1 is a possible D gene (5 bases). This CDR3 has 13 amino acids. Germline CDR1 reads SGHTA; CDR2 reads FQGTGA. V lost 10 bases and J 4 bases, leaving 16 bases between the germline ends. CDR3 in amino acids: CATSWGGGTEAFF. CDR3 sequence (DNA): TGTGCCACCTCTTGGGGGGGTGGCACTGAAGCTTTCTTT.

The chain carries TRBV18 and TRBJ2-3, with TRBD2 matching over 11 bases. Looked up from germline, CDR1 is KGHSH and CDR2 is LQKENI. The CDR3 covers 17 residues. J gave up 3 bases and V 0 bases, and 5 bases lay outside the gene matches. CDR3 in amino acids: CASSPPVAGGPTDTQYF. As DNA, the CDR3 is TGTGCCAGCTCACCACCGGTAGCGGGGGGGCCAACAGATACGCAGTATTTT.

This clone was picked up a small number of times. The genes are TRBV3-1 (or the pseudogene TRBV3-2) and TRBJ1-1, with D unclear. CDR3 length equals 13 residues. CDR1 LGHDT and CDR2 YNNKEL come from the germline V gene (reference sequence). The V and J ends lost 4 bases and 2 bases respectively, with 8 bases between them. The CDR3 DNA follows: TGTGCCAGCAGCCCCGGGATAAACACTGAAGCTTTCTTT. It encodes CASSPGINTEAFF.

The chain joins TRBV7-3 to TRBJ2-2; D is undetermined. The germline V gene has CDR1 SGHTA and CDR2 FQGTGA. V lost 5 bases and J lost 6, with 10 bases in between. CDR3 size: 13 residues. The CDR3 region is CASSPIGPGELFF. The CDR3 region has the DNA TGTGCCAGCAGCCCAATCGGCCCCGGGGAGCTGTTTTTT.

The CDR3 protein is CASSVGGYGYTF. DNA of the CDR3: TGCGCCAGCAGCGTCGGGGGGTATGGCTACACCTTC. The J gene is TRBJ1-2, the V gene TRBV5-1; TRBD1 is a possible D gene (5 bases). V was clipped by 4 bases and J by 5 bases, with 9 bases between them. CDR3 length: 12 residues. The germline V gene has CDR1 SGHRS and CDR2 YFSETQ.

This chain uses TRBV15 with TRBJ2-5; tentative D call: TRBD1 (5 bases). Germline V lookup: CDR1 LNHNV, CDR2 YYDKDF (reference sequence). The CDR3 totals 15 residues. Deletions cut 5 bases from V and 1 base from J, with 14 bases between. The CDR3 loop reads CATSRRWTTQETQYF. Here the CDR3 DNA reads TGTGCCACCAGCCGCCGGTGGACAACCCAAGAGACCCAGTACTTC.

The J gene is TRBJ2-4, the V gene TRBV6-5, with 9 bases fitting TRBD1. This CDR3 contains 16 residues. Looked up from germline, CDR1 is MNHEY and CDR2 is SVGAGI. The J segment lost 6 bases and the V segment lost 0 bases, leaving 6 bases of the junction unmatched. The CDR3 spells CASSYSGQGGLNIQYF. The DNA for the CDR3 is TGTGCCAGCAGTTACTCGGGACAGGGAGGATTAAACATTCAGTACTTC.

The chain combines TRBV4-1 with TRBJ2-5; D is perhaps TRBD1 (6 bases). The germline CDR1 and CDR2 sequences are MGHRA and YSYEKL. V lost 2 bases, J lost 4 bases, and 8 bases lay in between. The CDR3 has 13 residues. In DNA, the CDR3 is TGCGCCAGCAGCCAAACAGGGTTAGAGACCCAGTACTTC. Translating gives CASSQTGLETQYF.

This clone was observed a single time. The rearrangement joins TRBV7-9 to TRBJ1-2, with 8 positions matching TRBD1. V gave up 5 bases and J gave up 4 bases; unmatched junction bases: 12. This CDR3 comprises 16 residues. Per germline, CDR1 SEHNR and CDR2 FQNEAQ (reference sequence). CDR3 sequence reads: CASSQSTGQGTYGYTF. The CDR3 DNA follows: TGTGCCAGCAGCCAGTCGACCGGACAGGGTACCTATGGCTACACCTTC.

CDR3 in amino acids: CASFQGAGWEKLFF. Here the CDR3 DNA reads TGTGCCAGCTTCCAGGGGGCCGGGTGGGAAAAACTGTTTTTT. This chain links TRBV2 with TRBJ1-4, with TRBD1 matching over 8 bases. With 8 bases clipped from V and 8 bases from J, the junction kept 10 bases outside the gene matches. CDR3 length: 14 amino acids. CDR1 is SNHLY, CDR2 FYNNEI, per germline.

The chain recombines TRBV7-9 with TRBJ2-2, with D perhaps TRBD1 (6 bases). Germline CDR1 SEHNR, CDR2 FQNEAQ (reference sequence). V was clipped by 6 bases and J by 1 base, with 12 bases between them. CDR3 length equals 15 residues. The CDR3 DNA follows: TGTGCCAGCAGACCTACGACAGGGAACACCGGGGAGCTGTTTTTT. Its translation: CASRPTTGNTGELFF.

This clone was observed a single time. This chain links TRBV11-2 with TRBJ2-2; possibly TRBD1 or TRBD2 for D (5 bases each). The CDR3 contains 14 residues. V lost 4 bases and J 6 bases, leaving 12 bases between the germline ends. Germline lookup yields CDR1 SGHAT and CDR2 FQNNGV. The CDR3: CASSSTRGAGELFF. CDR3 in DNA: TGTGCCAGCAGCTCTACTCGGGGCGCCGGGGAGCTGTTTTTT.

The gene calls are TRBV7-8 and TRBJ1-1, with D tentatively TRBD1 (5 bases). V was clipped by 0 bases and J by 5 bases, with 13 bases between them. This CDR3 has 15 residues. Germline CDR1 and CDR2: SGHVS and FQNEAQ. The CDR3 is CASSLATAGGTEAFF. Written as DNA, the CDR3 is TGTGCCAGCAGCTTAGCAACAGCGGGGGGGACTGAAGCTTTCTTT. The full variable domain, with the rest looked up from reference TRBV7-8 and TRBJ1-1, is GAGVSQSPRYKVAKRGQDVALRCDPISGHVSLFWYQQALGQGPEFLTYFQNEAQLDKSGLPSDRFFAERPEGSVSTLKIQRTQQEDSAVYLCASSLATAGGTEAFFGQGTRLTVV.

The chain joins TRBV19 to TRBJ1-1, with 9 nucleotides matching TRBD1. V lost 7 bases to trimming and J lost 4 bases; unmatched junction nucleotides: 1. Germline CDR1 is LNHDA and CDR2 is SQIVND (reference sequence). The CDR3 has 12 amino acids. The CDR3 here is CASKGQGTEAFF. The CDR3 nucleotides are TGTGCCAGTAAGGGACAGGGCACTGAAGCTTTCTTT.

The chain couples TRBV6-1 to TRBJ1-2, with 9 bases that match TRBD1. The CDR3 has 16 residues. Trimming cost V 0 bases and J 4 bases; bases outside gene matches: 6. CDR1 and CDR2 from the germline V gene are MNHNS and SASEGT. The CDR3 region is CASSEALGQGGYGYTF. The CDR3, as DNA: TGTGCCAGCAGTGAAGCTTTGGGACAGGGTGGCTATGGCTACACCTTC.

This clone appeared a few times. The V call is TRBV2, the J call TRBJ1-1; D is perhaps TRBD1 (6 bases). CDR3 length: 12 residues. Germline assignment: CDR1 SNHLY and CDR2 FYNNEI. The V end was cut by 1 base, the J end by 9 bases, with 9 bases between. In DNA form, the CDR3 reads TGTGCCAGCAGTGAAGATGGGGGCCAAGCTTTCTTT. Translated: CASSEDGGQAFF.

The CDR3 region has the DNA TGTGCCAGCAGCAGGACTAGCGGGAGGGCCGGGGAGACCCAGTACTTC. It encodes CASSRTSGRAGETQYF. The chain is built from TRBV7-9 and TRBJ2-5; 15 bases align to TRBD2. The CDR3 is 16 amino acids. Germline CDR1 and CDR2: SEHNR and FQNEAQ (reference sequence). The V and J ends lost 5 bases and 5 bases, in that order; junction bases with no gene match: 6. Variable domain in full (rest from reference TRBV7-9 and TRBJ2-5): DTGVSQNPRHKITKRGQNVTFRCDPISEHNRLYWYRQTLGQGPEFLTYFQNEAQLEKSRLLSDRFSAERPKGSFSTLEIQRTEQGDSAMYLCASSRTSGRAGETQYFGPGTRLLVL.

J is TRBJ2-7 and V is TRBV7-9, with 8 bases identical to TRBD1. J lost 5 bases, V lost 5 bases, and 11 bases had no gene match. The CDR3 contains 15 residues. CDR1 and CDR2 (germline): SEHNR, FQNEAQ (reference sequence). This chain's CDR3 is CASSPGAGGGDEQYF. The CDR3 DNA follows: TGTGCCAGCAGCCCGGGAGCAGGGGGCGGCGACGAGCAGTACTTC.

V usage is TRBV27 and J usage is TRBJ2-7; a possible D gene is TRBD1 (6 bases). The germline V gene has CDR1 MNHEY and CDR2 SMNVEV (reference sequence). The V end was cut by 6 bases, the J end by 0 bases, with 12 bases between. The CDR3 spans 14 residues. CDR3 sequence: CASSPGTFSYEQYF. The DNA of the CDR3 is TGTGCCAGCAGCCCCGGGACATTCTCCTACGAGCAGTACTTC.

The V call is TRBV19, the J call TRBJ2-1; 8 positions agree with TRBD2. V gave up 3 bases and J gave up 4 bases; unmatched junction bases: 14. This CDR3 region has 18 residues. Germline assignment: CDR1 LNHDA and CDR2 SQIVND (reference sequence). The CDR3 nucleotides are TGTGCCAGTAGTATCGTTGTCGTCGGCGGGAGGTGGTACAATGAGCAGTTCTTC. It specifies CASSIVVVGGRWYNEQFF.

The chain has TRBV12-3 or TRBV12-4 and TRBJ1-1; D call uncertain. CDR3 length: 13 residues. The ends were cut back, 4 bases at V and 1 base at J, with 7 bases in the middle. The CDR3 DNA sequence: TGTGCCAGCAGTTACCGCAGGAACACTGAAGCTTTCTTT. This gives the protein CASSYRRNTEAFF.